Shown below are 28 T cell receptor beta chains from a single sample sequenced in a study of T cell clonality in common variable immunodeficiency. Clones were sequenced by immunoSEQ multiplex PCR, and TCRdb holds only the in-frame ones, with some missing. This sample carries around 32,000 clones, none of them present only once. Findings and limits, study-wide: In common variable immunodeficiency, TCR beta chains reportedly carried fewer deletions and N-nucleotide insertions.

These receptors are not linked to any known antigen. The sample taken for sequencing was peripheral blood mononuclear cells. These receptors came from a human donor with common variable immunodeficiency.

This clone occurred a few times. The read finishes 3 residues shy of the CDR3 end, and the germline J gene is used to complete it. The chain carries TRBV19 and TRBJ1-5; D is unclear. CDR1 is LNHDA, CDR2 SQIVND, per germline (reference sequence). Trimming took 7 bases from V and 1 from J, leaving 14 bases between them. The CDR3 is 15 amino acids. CDR3 DNA (partial): TGTGCCAGTATCTGGCGTTCCGGGAGCAATCAGCCC. This sequence encodes CASIWRSGSNQP. The whole CDR3 protein is CASIWRSGSNQPQHF. Based on the CDR3 plus reference TRBV19 and TRBJ1-5, the full variable domain is DGGITQSPKYLFRKEGQNVTLSCEQNLNHDAMYWYRQDPGQGLRLIYYSQIVNDFQKGDIAEGYSVSREKKESFPLTVTSAQKNPTAFYLCASIWRSGSNQPQHFGDGTRLSIL.

About this clone itself: The CDR3 extends 3 residues past the end of the read, so its final part is completed from the germline J gene. The gene calls are TRBV7-9 and TRBJ1-4; D call uncertain. Trimming cost V 5 bases and J 0 bases, with 10 bases left between them. The CDR3 has 15 residues. Germline CDR1 reads SEHNR; CDR2 reads FQNEAQ (reference sequence). This chain's CDR3 is CASSLTATTNEKLFF. CDR3 bases read: TGTGCCAGCAGCCTAACAGCTACAACTAATGAAAAA.

On this clone itself: The missing CDR3 end, 3 residues past where the read stops, is filled in from the germline J gene. V and J are TRBV19 and TRBJ2-2; D is undetermined. Germline V gives CDR1 LNHDA, CDR2 SQIVND (reference sequence). The V and J ends lost 6 bases and 4 bases respectively, with 9 bases between them. The CDR3 contains 13 residues. The CDR3 is CASRQSGTGELFF. The covered CDR3 bases are TGTGCCAGTAGACAATCTGGCACCGGGGAG.

This clone was counted a few times. The read finishes 3 residues shy of the CDR3 end, and the germline J gene is used to complete it. The chain links TRBV7-8 to TRBJ1-4; possible D gene TRBD1, 5 bases. Germline-derived CDR1 and CDR2 are SGHVS and FQNEAQ. Trimming removed 1 base from V and 8 bases from J, with 14 bases in between. The CDR3 covers 15 residues. CDR3 region: CASSLVGGGKEKLFF. The CDR3 bases that were read are TGTGCCAGCAGCTTAGTTGGGGGGGGGAAGGAAAAA.

Note on this clone: The read ends 3 residues before the CDR3 terminus; that terminus is restored from the germline J gene. The chain employs TRBV2 and TRBJ2-1; D is unresolved. Germline lookup yields CDR1 SNHLY and CDR2 FYNNEI. The germline V and J ends were trimmed by 4 bases and 7 bases, with 2 bases remaining between them. There are 10 residues in the CDR3. Partial CDR3 DNA: TGTGCCAGCAGTGCAAATGAG. It specifies CASSANE. The CDR3 in its entirety is CASSANEQFF.

Note on this clone: The sequenced fragment ends 3 residues before the CDR3 boundary, so the rest is inferred from the germline J gene. The gene calls are TRBV18 and TRBJ2-3; TRBD1 matches at 8 bases. The CDR3 length is 17 residues. The V gene end was trimmed by 1 base and the J gene end by 5 bases; junction bases not matched to a gene: 11. Per the germline V gene, CDR1 is KGHSH and CDR2 is LQKENI. CDR3 residues: CASSPRGRPQGVDTQYF. CDR3 DNA (partial): TGTGCCAGCTCACCACGGGGCCGCCCACAGGGGGTAGATACG.

This clone was seen a handful of times. The missing CDR3 end, 3 residues past where the read stops, is filled in from the germline J gene. This chain connects TRBV19 to TRBJ1-5; no clear D. Per germline, CDR1 LNHDA and CDR2 SQIVND (reference sequence). The CDR3 has 13 residues. V was trimmed by 6 bases and J by 0 bases, leaving 6 bases between them. CDR3 bases read: TGTGCCAGTAGGACACATAGCAATCAGCCC. It specifies CASRTHSNQP. The entire CDR3 protein reads CASRTHSNQPQHF.

As to this clone: Germline is not matched at one junction end, which may reflect a read error. The CDR3 end is not reached by the read, which stops 3 residues before it; the germline J gene fills it in. The rearrangement links TRBV7-9 to TRBJ2-7; no clear D gene. Looked up from germline, CDR1 is SEHNR and CDR2 is FQNEAQ (reference sequence). The CDR3 contains 13 residues. Here the CDR3 reads CSSSLDGSYEQYF. The CDR3 bases that were read are TGTTCCAGCAGCTTAGACGGGTCCTACGAG.

As to this clone: The CDR3 is cut off 3 residues early in the read; its end comes from the germline J gene. This chain connects TRBV5-1 to TRBJ2-7; TRBD1 matches 7 bases. Germline V lookup: CDR1 SGHRS, CDR2 YFSETQ. V shed 4 bases, J shed 6 bases, and the junction held 19 bases outside the gene matches. The CDR3 length is 17 residues. The part of the CDR3 DNA that was read is TGCGCCAGCAGCGTACGTATAAGGACAGGAGGAATGGGCGAG. Encoded protein: CASSVRIRTGGMGE. The CDR3 in its entirety is CASSVRIRTGGMGEQYF. The variable domain in full, with the rest retrieved from reference TRBV5-1 and TRBJ2-7, is KAGVTQTPRYLIKTRGQQVTLSCSPISGHRSVSWYQQTPGQGLQFLFEYFSETQRNKGNFPGRFSGRQFSNSRSEMNVSTLELGDSALYLCASSVRIRTGGMGEQYFGPGTRLTVT.

This clone has ten or more counts. CDR3 DNA (partial): TGTGCCAGCAGCTTAGGCCAGGGATTCTACAATGAG. This codes for CASSLGQGFYNE. The CDR3 reads in full as CASSLGQGFYNEQFF. V usage is TRBV7-2 and J usage is TRBJ2-1; tentatively, D is TRBD1 (5 bases). The CDR3 end falls 3 residues outside the read, so it is completed with the germline J gene. The CDR3 totals 15 residues. Germline CDR1 is SGHTA and CDR2 is FQGNSA. The V and J ends lost 1 base and 3 bases respectively, with 10 bases between them. Together with reference TRBV7-2 and TRBJ2-1, the CDR3 gives the full variable domain: GAGVSQSPSNKVTEKGKDVELRCDPISGHTALYWYRQSLGQGLEFLIYFQGNSAPDKSGLPSDRFSAERTGGSVSTLTIQRTQQEDSAVYLCASSLGQGFYNEQFFGPGTRLTVL.

This clone occurred a few times. The CDR3 end falls 3 residues outside the read, so it is completed with the germline J gene. V usage is TRBV19 and J usage is TRBJ2-5, with TRBD2 matching 9 bases. The CDR3 is 16 amino acids. CDR1 and CDR2 (germline): LNHDA, SQIVND (reference sequence). The J segment lost 3 bases and the V segment lost 3 bases, leaving 8 bases of the junction unmatched. CDR3 loop: CASSILFGLAKETQYF. The sequenced CDR3 bases are TGTGCCAGTAGTATTCTGTTCGGACTAGCGAAAGAGACC.

This clone was seen at least ten times. The CDR3 end lies 3 residues beyond the end of the read and is filled in from the germline J gene. The V and J genes are TRBV19 and TRBJ2-1, with 9 bases fitting TRBD1. In germline, CDR1 is LNHDA, CDR2 SQIVND (reference sequence). This CDR3 has 15 amino acids. V lost 6 bases and J lost 7; bases outside the gene matches: 10. The CDR3 reads CASSPYLGTGNEQFF. Partial CDR3 DNA: TGTGCCAGTAGCCCATACCTAGGGACAGGGAATGAG.

Regarding this clone: Read coverage stops 3 residues before the CDR3 terminus; the germline J gene supplies the remainder. The gene calls are TRBV19 and TRBJ2-3, with D uncertain. CDR3 length: 13 residues. Germline CDR1 reads LNHDA; CDR2 reads SQIVND (reference sequence). The V gene lost 4 bases and the J gene lost 3 bases, with 8 bases spanning the gap. The CDR3 spells CASSNRRTDTQYF. Partial CDR3 DNA: TGTGCCAGTAGTAACCGCAGAACAGATACG. The entire variable domain, with the rest obtained from reference TRBV19 and TRBJ2-3, is as follows: DGGITQSPKYLFRKEGQNVTLSCEQNLNHDAMYWYRQDPGQGLRLIYYSQIVNDFQKGDIAEGYSVSREKKESFPLTVTSAQKNPTAFYLCASSNRRTDTQYFGPGTRLTVL.

This clone was counted a few times. The CDR3 loop is CASSTGQGRGYTF. The CDR3 DNA, read in part, is TGTGCCAGCAGTACGGGACAGGGCCGAGGC. The chain employs TRBV2 and TRBJ1-2, with TRBD1 matching over 9 bases. The observed sequence ends 3 residues before the CDR3 terminus, with the missing tail filled in from the germline J gene. The length of the CDR3 is 13 residues. The germline gives CDR1 SNHLY, CDR2 FYNNEI.

This clone came up a few times. The CDR3 goes on 3 residues after the read ends, and that part is filled in from the germline J gene. The chain carries TRBV7-9 and TRBJ1-2; D unresolved. The germline gives CDR1 SEHNR, CDR2 FQNEAQ (reference sequence). The CDR3 has 13 residues. Trimming removed 0 bases from V and 6 bases from J, with 8 bases in between. The DNA read from the CDR3 is TGTGCCAGCAGCTTAGCTTCCAGTCATGGC. This gives the protein CASSLASSHG. The whole CDR3 region reads CASSLASSHGYTF.

This clone was recorded at least ten times. The read gets to within 3 residues of the CDR3 end, and the germline J gene fills in the rest. The rearrangement joins TRBV20-1 to TRBJ2-4, with D possibly TRBD1 on 6 matching bases. V lost 3 bases, J lost 1 base, and 13 bases lay in between. This CDR3 comprises 15 residues. CDR1 and CDR2 from the germline V gene are DFQATT and SNEGSKA (reference sequence). The sequenced CDR3 bases are TGCAGTGCTAGCCCACAGGGCGACGCCAAAAACATT. This translates into CSASPQGDAKNI. The whole CDR3 is CSASPQGDAKNIQYF.

This clone came up many times. From the germline J gene comes the end of the CDR3, since the read stops 3 residues before it. This rearrangement joins TRBV7-6 to TRBJ2-1, with 9 bases that match TRBD1. The CDR3 loop spans 16 amino acids. The germline gives CDR1 SGHVS, CDR2 FNYEAQ. V lost 5 bases and J lost 6; bases outside the gene matches: 11. CDR3 bases read: TGTGCCAGCAGCCAAAACTCGGGGACAGGGTTCAATGAG. Amino acids: CASSQNSGTGFNE. The CDR3 as a whole reads CASSQNSGTGFNEQFF.

This clone was seen repeatedly, ten times or more. The read is 3 residues too short to cover the CDR3 end, so that end is filled in from the germline J gene. The chain couples TRBV7-9 to TRBJ1-2; D is perhaps TRBD1 (5 bases). Germline V CDR1 and CDR2: SEHNR, FQNEAQ (reference sequence). Trimming shortened V by 7 bases and J by 3 bases, and 15 bases separated the two germline ends. CDR3 length equals 14 residues. The CDR3 is CASKLGGNDYGYTF. CDR3 DNA, as far as it was read: TGTGCCAGCAAGTTGGGGGGGAATGACTATGGC.

This clone turned up a few times. The CDR3: CASTPSQGLNNEQFF. The sequenced part of the CDR3 DNA is TGTGCCAGCACCCCCTCCCAGGGTCTGAACAATGAG. The chain has TRBV7-6 and TRBJ2-1; D may be TRBD1 (5 bases). The CDR3 is cut off 3 residues early in the read; its end comes from the germline J gene. Germline CDR1 SGHVS, CDR2 FNYEAQ. Deletions cut 7 bases from V and 5 bases from J, with 18 bases between. The CDR3 runs to 15 residues.

The sample holds a few counts of this clone. The CDR3 bases that were read are TGTGCCAGTAGTATGAAGCTAGCGGGCTTCACAGATACG. Amino acids: CASSMKLAGFTDT. The CDR3 reads in full as CASSMKLAGFTDTQYF. The rearrangement uses TRBV19 and TRBJ2-3, with 8 nucleotides matching TRBD2. Sequencing ends 3 residues short of the CDR3 end; the germline J gene provides the rest. Germline values: CDR1 LNHDA, CDR2 SQIVND (reference sequence). J gave up 2 bases and V 3 bases, and 7 bases lay outside the gene matches. CDR3 size: 16 residues.

This clone was seen at least ten times. The DNA ends 3 residues before the CDR3 does, and the rest of the CDR3 is filled in from the germline J gene. The chain recombines TRBV7-2 with TRBJ2-4, with 10 positions matching TRBD2. V lost 5 bases, J lost 9 bases, and 10 bases stayed unmatched. The length of the CDR3 is 15 residues. Germline V lookup: CDR1 SGHTA, CDR2 FQGNSA. The CDR3 is CASSHGGAGGGIQYF. CDR3 bases read: TGTGCCAGCAGCCACGGTGGAGCGGGGGGGGGCATT.

This clone has a handful of counts. The sequenced fragment ends 3 residues before the CDR3 boundary, so the rest is inferred from the germline J gene. This chain uses TRBV5-1 with TRBJ1-5; no firm D call. Germline CDR1 reads SGHRS; CDR2 reads YFSETQ. Trimming stripped 0 bases from V and 0 bases from J, with 7 bases between. The CDR3 is made up of 15 amino acids. The CDR3 loop is CASSLDAGSNQPQHF. CDR3 bases read: TGCGCCAGCAGCTTGGATGCGGGTAGCAATCAGCCC. Based on the CDR3 plus reference TRBV5-1 and TRBJ1-5, the full variable domain is KAGVTQTPRYLIKTRGQQVTLSCSPISGHRSVSWYQQTPGQGLQFLFEYFSETQRNKGNFPGRFSGRQFSNSRSEMNVSTLELGDSALYLCASSLDAGSNQPQHFGDGTRLSIL.

This clone has more than one count but fewer than ten. From the germline J gene comes the end of the CDR3, since the read stops 3 residues before it. The chain is built from TRBV30 and TRBJ1-4; the D is unclear. Germline V gene lookup returns CDR1 GTSNPN and CDR2 SVGIG (reference sequence). Trimming removed 2 bases from V and 3 bases from J, with 4 bases in between. The length of the CDR3 is 12 residues. The CDR3 bases that were read are TGTGCCTGGAGTACTGCTAATGAAAAA. It translates to CAWSTANEK. The complete CDR3 sequence is CAWSTANEKLFF.

In regard to this clone: From the germline J gene comes the end of the CDR3, since the read stops 3 residues before it. V and J are TRBV7-9 and TRBJ1-2; D is perhaps TRBD1 (5 bases). V shed 3 bases and J shed 3 bases, with 11 bases lying between them. The length of the CDR3 is 14 residues. Per germline, CDR1 SEHNR and CDR2 FQNEAQ (reference sequence). The CDR3 sequence: CASSFPARDYGYTF. Incomplete CDR3 DNA: TGTGCCAGCAGCTTTCCGGCCAGGGACTATGGC. Supplemented by reference TRBV7-9 and TRBJ1-2, the full variable domain reads DTGVSQNPRHKITKRGQNVTFRCDPISEHNRLYWYRQTLGQGPEFLTYFQNEAQLEKSRLLSDRFSAERPKGSFSTLEIQRTEQGDSAMYLCASSFPARDYGYTFGSGTRLTVV.

This clone was seen a few times. The read comes to an end 3 residues before the CDR3 does, leaving the germline J gene to fill in the end. The J gene is TRBJ2-5, the V gene TRBV19; D possibly corresponds to TRBD1 (5 bases). Germline loops: CDR1 LNHDA, CDR2 SQIVND (reference sequence). V was pared by 5 bases and J by 6 bases, with 10 bases between. The CDR3 loop spans 12 amino acids. CDR3 protein: CASSVREKTQYF. The DNA read from the CDR3 is TGTGCCAGTAGTGTCAGGGAAAAGACC. Full variable domain (missing parts from reference TRBV19 and TRBJ2-5): DGGITQSPKYLFRKEGQNVTLSCEQNLNHDAMYWYRQDPGQGLRLIYYSQIVNDFQKGDIAEGYSVSREKKESFPLTVTSAQKNPTAFYLCASSVREKTQYFGPGTRLLVL.

This clone appeared a few times. Read sequence stops 3 residues before the CDR3 end, and the germline J gene provides the missing end. This chain connects TRBV2 to TRBJ1-2; the match to TRBD1 covers 8 bases. The CDR3 runs to 12 residues. Germline CDR1 reads SNHLY; CDR2 reads FYNNEI. The CDR3 protein is CASSGTGFGYTF. Partial CDR3 DNA: TGTGCCAGCAGCGGGACAGGATTCGGC.

Comment on this clone: The read ends 3 residues shy of where the CDR3 ends; the end is completed using the germline J gene. V usage is TRBV19 and J usage is TRBJ2-3, with TRBD2 as a possible D gene (7 bases). The CDR3 contains 16 residues. The germline CDR1 and CDR2 sequences are LNHDA and SQIVND (reference sequence). V lost 6 bases and J lost 2, with 18 bases in between. The sequenced CDR3 bases are TGTGCCAGTAGCGATGGGAGGGGGACCCCCACAGATACG. Protein sequence: CASSDGRGTPTDT. The CDR3 in full is CASSDGRGTPTDTQYF.

This clone showed up many times. The CDR3 is cut off 3 residues early in the read; its end comes from the germline J gene. The V gene is TRBV5-1, the J gene TRBJ1-1; 9 bases fit TRBD1. Trimming cost V 4 bases and J 1 base; bases outside gene matches: 5. In germline, CDR1 is SGHRS, CDR2 YFSETQ. The CDR3 is made up of 15 amino acids. The CDR3 DNA, read in part, is TGCGCCAGCAGCCCGGGGGACAGGGAGAACACTGAA. It specifies CASSPGDRENTE. The complete CDR3 reads CASSPGDRENTEAFF. The full variable domain, completed using reference TRBV5-1 and TRBJ1-1, is KAGVTQTPRYLIKTRGQQVTLSCSPISGHRSVSWYQQTPGQGLQFLFEYFSETQRNKGNFPGRFSGRQFSNSRSEMNVSTLELGDSALYLCASSPGDRENTEAFFGQGTRLTVV.